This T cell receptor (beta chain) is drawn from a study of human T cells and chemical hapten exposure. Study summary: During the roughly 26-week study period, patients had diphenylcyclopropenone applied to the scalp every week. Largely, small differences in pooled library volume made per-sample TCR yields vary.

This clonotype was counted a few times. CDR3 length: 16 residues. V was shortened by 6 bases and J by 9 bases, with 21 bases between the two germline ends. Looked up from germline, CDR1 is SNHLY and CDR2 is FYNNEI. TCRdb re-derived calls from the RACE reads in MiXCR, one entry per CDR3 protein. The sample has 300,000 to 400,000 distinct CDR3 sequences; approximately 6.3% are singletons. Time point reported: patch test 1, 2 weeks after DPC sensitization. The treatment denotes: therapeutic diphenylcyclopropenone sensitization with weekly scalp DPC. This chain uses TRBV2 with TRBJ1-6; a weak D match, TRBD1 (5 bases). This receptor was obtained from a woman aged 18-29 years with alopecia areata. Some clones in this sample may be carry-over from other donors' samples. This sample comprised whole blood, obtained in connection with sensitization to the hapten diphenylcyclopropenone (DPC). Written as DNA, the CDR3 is TGTGCCAGCAGATCGATGGGGCCAACGGCTGCTTCACCCCTCCACTTT. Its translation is CASRSMGPTAASPLHF.